This is a list of T cell receptor beta chains from one sample in a study of cytomegalovirus exposure and HLA in healthy donors. The method was immunoSEQ multiplex PCR; TCRdb's version includes in-frame clones alone and lacks a portion of them. This sample has 85,000 to 100,000 clones, with around 60% found just once. Sequencing was carried out using PBMCs. All receptors derive from a man between 60 and 70 years old in good health and CMV-seronegative. CDR3s include the opening cysteine and the closing phenylalanine or tryptophan. D genes are given only for firm matches. The size field is filled for only some rows; it gives once, few, many or a size class.

clone_size: -; d_call: -; cdr3_length: 12; j_call: TRBJ2-3; v_call: TRBV28; cdr3_aa: CASSLSLNTQYF; cdr3_nt: TGTGCCAGCAGTTTATCCCTAAATACGCAGTATTTT
clone_size: -; d_call: -; cdr3_length: 13; j_call: TRBJ2-7; v_call: TRBV9; cdr3_aa: CASSTLDGYEQYF; cdr3_nt: TGTGCCAGCAGCACCCTAGACGGGTACGAGCAGTACTTC
clone_size: -; d_call: -; cdr3_length: 14; j_call: TRBJ1-4; v_call: TRBV27; cdr3_aa: CASSPSWGGGKLFF; cdr3_nt: TGTGCCAGCAGTCCGAGTTGGGGGGGCGGAAAACTGTTTTTT
clone_size: once; d_call: -; cdr3_length: 15; j_call: TRBJ1-2; v_call: TRBV27; cdr3_aa: CASSLSWTADYGYTF; cdr3_nt: TGTGCCAGCAGTTTATCATGGACAGCAGACTATGGCTACACCTTC
clone_size: few; d_call: -; cdr3_length: 13; j_call: TRBJ2-2; v_call: TRBV6-5; cdr3_aa: CASSEAYTGELFF; cdr3_nt: TGTGCCAGCAGTGAAGCTTATACCGGGGAGCTGTTTTTT
clone_size: -; d_call: TRBD1; cdr3_length: 14; j_call: TRBJ2-7; v_call: TRBV7-9; cdr3_aa: CASSLASGSGGQYF; cdr3_nt: TGTGCCAGCAGCTTAGCGTCTGGTTCAGGGGGGCAGTACTTC
clone_size: -; d_call: TRBD2; cdr3_length: 14; j_call: TRBJ2-3; v_call: TRBV19; cdr3_aa: CAASSGRGADTQYF; cdr3_nt: TGTGCCGCTTCTAGCGGGAGAGGGGCAGATACGCAGTATTTT
clone_size: once; d_call: -; cdr3_length: 12; j_call: TRBJ1-2; v_call: TRBV18; cdr3_aa: CASSQAGVGYTF; cdr3_nt: TGTGCCAGCTCACAAGCAGGGGTGGGCTACACCTTC
clone_size: -; d_call: -; cdr3_length: 12; j_call: TRBJ2-1; v_call: TRBV7-2; cdr3_aa: CASSLKSNEQFF; cdr3_nt: TGTGCCAGCAGCTTAAAATCAAATGAGCAGTTCTTC
clone_size: few; d_call: -; cdr3_length: 14; j_call: TRBJ1-5; v_call: TRBV6-5; cdr3_aa: CASSLVPGRQPQHF; cdr3_nt: TGTGCCAGCAGTTTAGTTCCAGGGCGTCAGCCCCAGCATTTT
clone_size: -; d_call: -; cdr3_length: 13; j_call: TRBJ2-7; v_call: TRBV29-1; cdr3_aa: CSVGRRGTYEQYF; cdr3_nt: TGCAGCGTCGGTCGACGGGGAACCTACGAGCAGTACTTC
clone_size: -; d_call: -; cdr3_length: 15; j_call: TRBJ2-7; v_call: TRBV4-2; cdr3_aa: CASSQDLRASYEQYF; cdr3_nt: TGTGCCAGCAGCCAAGATCTCAGGGCCTCCTACGAGCAGTACTTC
clone_size: -; d_call: TRBD2; cdr3_length: 16; j_call: TRBJ2-5; v_call: TRBV4-1; cdr3_aa: CASSQVGLAGKETQYF; cdr3_nt: TGCGCCAGCAGCCAAGTTGGACTAGCGGGGAAAGAGACCCAGTACTTC
clone_size: -; d_call: -; cdr3_length: 12; j_call: TRBJ1-2; v_call: TRBV29-1; cdr3_aa: CSVGGPDYGYTF; cdr3_nt: TGCAGCGTTGGGGGGCCGGACTATGGCTACACCTTC
clone_size: -; d_call: TRBD2; cdr3_length: 13; j_call: TRBJ2-2; v_call: TRBV5-4; cdr3_aa: CASSFRTSGELFF; cdr3_nt: TGTGCCAGCAGCTTCAGGACTAGCGGGGAGCTGTTTTTT
clone_size: -; d_call: TRBD1; cdr3_length: 15; j_call: TRBJ2-7; v_call: TRBV27; cdr3_aa: CASGLDREPFYEQYF; cdr3_nt: TGTGCCAGCGGATTAGACAGGGAACCCTTCTACGAGCAGTACTTC
clone_size: -; d_call: TRBD2; cdr3_length: 14; j_call: TRBJ2-1; v_call: TRBV6-5; cdr3_aa: CASSFSTSVNEQFF; cdr3_nt: TGTGCCAGCAGTTTCTCGACTAGCGTCAATGAGCAGTTCTTC
clone_size: few; d_call: TRBD1; cdr3_length: 18; j_call: TRBJ2-2; v_call: TRBV7-6; cdr3_aa: CASSPLDRVNLDTGELFF; cdr3_nt: TGTGCCAGCAGCCCCTTGGACAGGGTTAATCTTGACACCGGGGAGCTGTTTTTT
clone_size: -; d_call: TRBD2; cdr3_length: 15; j_call: TRBJ2-7; v_call: TRBV28; cdr3_aa: CASSFQLAGGREEYF; cdr3_nt: TGTGCCAGCAGTTTCCAACTAGCGGGGGGCCGAGAGGAGTACTTC
clone_size: -; d_call: TRBD2; cdr3_length: 16; j_call: TRBJ2-2; v_call: TRBV5-4; cdr3_aa: CASSLEAGGLTGELFF; cdr3_nt: TGTGCCAGCAGCTTGGAAGCGGGGGGGCTCACCGGGGAGCTGTTTTTT
clone_size: -; d_call: -; cdr3_length: 13; j_call: TRBJ2-5; v_call: TRBV30; cdr3_aa: CAWSGDTQETQYF; cdr3_nt: TGTGCCTGGAGTGGGGACACTCAAGAGACCCAGTACTTC
clone_size: -; d_call: -; cdr3_length: 14; j_call: TRBJ1-1; v_call: TRBV2; cdr3_aa: CASMVRGRNTEAFF; cdr3_nt: TGTGCCAGCATGGTTCGGGGGAGGAACACTGAAGCTTTCTTT
clone_size: once; d_call: TRBD2; cdr3_length: 14; j_call: TRBJ2-7; v_call: TRBV5-4; cdr3_aa: CASSPSGGSFEQYF; cdr3_nt: TGTGCCAGCAGCCCGTCAGGCGGGAGCTTCGAGCAGTACTTC
clone_size: -; d_call: TRBD1; cdr3_length: 14; j_call: TRBJ1-2; v_call: TRBV5-5; cdr3_aa: CASSLRQGGYGYTF; cdr3_nt: TGTGCCAGCAGCTTGAGGCAGGGGGGTTATGGCTACACCTTC
clone_size: once; d_call: TRBD1; cdr3_length: 14; j_call: TRBJ1-2; v_call: TRBV11-2; cdr3_aa: CASTGTGGFGGYTF; cdr3_nt: TGTGCCAGCACCGGGACAGGGGGTTTTGGTGGCTACACCTTC
clone_size: -; d_call: -; cdr3_length: 13; j_call: TRBJ1-2; v_call: TRBV19; cdr3_aa: CASRHRQGQGYTF; cdr3_nt: TGTGCCAGCCGTCACAGGCAGGGGCAAGGCTACACCTTC
clone_size: -; d_call: -; cdr3_length: 14; j_call: TRBJ1-2; v_call: TRBV7-9; cdr3_aa: CASSPQDSAYLYTF; cdr3_nt: TGTGCCAGCAGCCCACAGGACAGCGCGTATCTCTACACCTTC
clone_size: few; d_call: -; cdr3_length: 16; j_call: TRBJ1-2; v_call: TRBV10-3; cdr3_aa: CAISESGDTDDYGYTF; cdr3_nt: TGTGCCATCAGTGAGTCAGGGGACACCGATGACTATGGCTACACCTTC
clone_size: -; d_call: -; cdr3_length: 17; j_call: TRBJ2-2; v_call: TRBV5-4; cdr3_aa: CASSLGGHLGSTGELFF; cdr3_nt: TGTGCCAGCAGCTTGGGCGGACACTTAGGAAGCACCGGGGAGCTGTTTTTT
clone_size: -; d_call: TRBD1; cdr3_length: 14; j_call: TRBJ2-5; v_call: TRBV7-9; cdr3_aa: CASSRYRGVETQYF; cdr3_nt: TGTGCCAGCAGCCGATACAGGGGGGTAGAGACCCAGTACTTC
clone_size: -; d_call: -; cdr3_length: 14; j_call: TRBJ1-1; v_call: TRBV7-8; cdr3_aa: CASSLVEGTAEAFF; cdr3_nt: TGTGCCAGCAGCTTAGTGGAGGGTACCGCTGAAGCTTTCTTT